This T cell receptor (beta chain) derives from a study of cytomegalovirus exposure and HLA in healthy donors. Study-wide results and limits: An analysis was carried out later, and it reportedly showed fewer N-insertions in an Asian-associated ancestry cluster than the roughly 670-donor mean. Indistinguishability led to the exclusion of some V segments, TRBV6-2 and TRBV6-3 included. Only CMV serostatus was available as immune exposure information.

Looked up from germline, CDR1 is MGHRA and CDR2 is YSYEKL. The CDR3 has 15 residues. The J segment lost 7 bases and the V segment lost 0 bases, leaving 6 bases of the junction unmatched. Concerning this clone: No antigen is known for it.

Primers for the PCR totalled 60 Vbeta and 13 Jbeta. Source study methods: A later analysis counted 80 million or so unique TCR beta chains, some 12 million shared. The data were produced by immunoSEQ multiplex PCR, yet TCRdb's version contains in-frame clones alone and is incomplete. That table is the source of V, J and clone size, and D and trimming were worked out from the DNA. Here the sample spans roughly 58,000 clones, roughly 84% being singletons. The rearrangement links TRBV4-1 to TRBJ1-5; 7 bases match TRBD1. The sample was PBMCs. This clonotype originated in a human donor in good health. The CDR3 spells CASSQDVGGGQPQHF. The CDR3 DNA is TGCGCCAGCAGCCAAGATGTAGGGGGCGGGCAGCCCCAGCATTTT.